Following are 3 T cell receptor beta chains from one sample sequenced in a study of blood T cell repertoires in COVID-19. Assay: immunoSEQ multiplex PCR; the TCRdb copy retains only in-frame clones and omits some. There are about 270,000 clones in the sample; approximately 90% occur only once, and approximately 4% lies in the top ten. Sequenced sample: PBMCs or T cells enriched from blood (not recorded which). The origin of the receptors is a woman aged 25 to 45 with acute COVID-19.

The J gene is TRBJ1-5, the V gene TRBV6-5, with 7 bases fitting TRBD1. The CDR3 has 14 amino acids. The V gene end was trimmed by 4 bases and the J gene end by 3 bases; junction bases not matched to a gene: 3. Germline V gene lookup returns CDR1 MNHEY and CDR2 SVGAGI. The CDR3 DNA reads TGTGCCAGCAGTTCCGGGACAGACAATCAGCCCCAGCATTTT. This translates into CASSSGTDNQPQHF.

V and J are TRBV4-1 and TRBJ1-2; D perhaps matches TRBD1 (6 bases). The V and J ends lost 4 bases and 8 bases respectively, with 14 bases between them. The CDR3 loop spans 13 amino acids. The germline CDR1 and CDR2 sequences are MGHRA and YSYEKL. The CDR3 spells CASSLRGWEGYTF. CDR3 in DNA: TGCGCCAGCAGCCTCAGGGGCTGGGAGGGCTACACCTTC.

V and J are TRBV3-1 (or the pseudogene TRBV3-2) and TRBJ1-5; D unclear. The germline CDR1 and CDR2 sequences are LGHDT and YNNKEL (reference sequence). This CDR3 spans 14 amino acids. Trimming removed 5 bases at V and 2 bases at J, with 10 bases between. CDR3 coding DNA: TGTGCCAGCAGCTACAGCGGGGGCAATCAGCCCCAGCATTTT. Translated: CASSYSGGNQPQHF.